Listed below are T cell receptor beta chains from one sample, sequenced in a study of T cells in Graves' hyperthyroidism and ophthalmopathy. TCRdb reprocessed the multiplex PCR reads via MiXCR and lists one record per CDR3 protein. In the table there are about half a million distinct CDR3 sequences, more than 20% of which are singletons. Material for sequencing was blood. These receptors came from a man aged 18 to 35 with Graves' hyperthyroidism. Each CDR3 is given with its conserved first and last residue. Each record gives: J gene, D gene, clone size, V gene, CDR3 DNA, CDR3 protein. The D gene is left open where the match is weak. Not all rows give a size; the values are once, few, many and, for expanded clones, a class.

TRBJ2-2,-,many,TRBV6-2/TRBV6-3,TGTGCCAGCAGTTACTCCGAGGGGGGGGTGAAGAACACCGGGGAGCTGTTTTTT,CASSYSEGGVKNTGELFF
TRBJ2-7,TRBD1,few,TRBV4-1,TGCGCCAGCAGCCAAGATGTGGGGACAGGGGGCCACGAGCAGTACTTC,CASSQDVGTGGHEQYF
TRBJ2-7,TRBD1,few,TRBV30,TGTGCCTTTGCGGACAGGTCCTACGAGCAGTACTTC,CAFADRSYEQYF
TRBJ1-1,-,-,TRBV7-2,TGTGCCAGCAGTCTAGCAGCGGGTTCGAACACTGAAGCTTTCTTT,CASSLAAGSNTEAFF
TRBJ1-5,-,many,TRBV4-1,TGCGCCAGCGGGCGGGGGAGGGATCAGCCCCAGCATTTT,CASGRGRDQPQHF
TRBJ1-2,-,many,TRBV19,TGTGCCAGTAGTATAGAGTTATCCGGGACGGCCTATTATGGCTACACCTTC,CASSIELSGTAYYGYTF
TRBJ2-7,-,many,TRBV15,TGTGCCACCAGCAGAGGGGGCCAGGGGTTCGAGCAGTACTTC,CATSRGGQGFEQYF
TRBJ2-5,TRBD2,many,TRBV4-2,TGTGCCAGCAGCCAAGATCTCAGCGGGGGGGCCTCAAAGGAGACCCAGTACTTC,CASSQDLSGGASKETQYF
TRBJ2-3,TRBD2,many,TRBV9,TGTGCCAGCAGCGTAGCGGGCGGGGGAGGGGATACGCAGTATTTT,CASSVAGGGGDTQYF
TRBJ2-7,-,-,TRBV6-1,TGTGCCAGCAGTGAACCGCCGGCCTACGAGCAGTACTTC,CASSEPPAYEQYF
TRBJ1-5,-,many,TRBV28,TGTGCCAGCGGGGGGGGCAATCAGCCCCAGCATTTT,CASGGGNQPQHF
TRBJ1-2,-,many,TRBV6-4,TGTGCCAGCAGTGACTGGGCAGCTAAACGTAACTATGGCTACACCTTC,CASSDWAAKRNYGYTF
TRBJ1-1,TRBD1,many,TRBV6-1,TGTGCCAGCACCAGACAGGGGTTCAACACTGAAGCTTTCTTT,CASTRQGFNTEAFF
TRBJ1-2,-,-,TRBV24-1,TGTGCCACCTGGTACTATGGCTACACCTTC,CATWYYGYTF
TRBJ2-7,-,-,TRBV12-3/TRBV12-4,TGTGCCAGCAGCGCCGGAAGGGACGAGCAGTACTTC,CASSAGRDEQYF
TRBJ2-7,-,few,TRBV20-1,TGCAGTGCTAGAGATTACCGGGTCCTCTACGAGCAGTACTTC,CSARDYRVLYEQYF
TRBJ1-5,TRBD1,-,TRBV4-1,TGCGCCAGCAGCCAAGATCGATCGGGGACAGGGGATCAGCCCCAGCATTTT,CASSQDRSGTGDQPQHF
TRBJ2-4,-,-,TRBV27,TGTGCCAGCAGTTTACTCCCTCCAGGGGCCGTTAAACTAGCCAAAAACATTCAGTACTTC,CASSLLPPGAVKLAKNIQYF
TRBJ2-7,-,many,TRBV28,TGTGCCAGCAGTTTATCAGGGGACCCCTACGAGCAGTACTTC,CASSLSGDPYEQYF
TRBJ1-3,-,many,TRBV9,TGTGCCAGCAGCGTAACGATCGGGAACACCATATATTTT,CASSVTIGNTIYF
TRBJ2-7,TRBD2,-,TRBV3-1,TGTGCCAGCAGCCAAGAGGAGCGGGGGACGTACTTC,CASSQEERGTYF
TRBJ2-2,-,many,TRBV6-5,TGTGCCAGCAGTTATGAGGACGGGGAGCTGTTTTTT,CASSYEDGELFF
TRBJ2-7,-,-,TRBV29-1,TGCAGCGTTAGAACCTACGAGCAGTACTTC,CSVRTYEQYF
TRBJ1-1,TRBD1,many,TRBV27,TGTGCCAGCAGTTCCTACGACAGGGGAATGAACACTGAAGCTTTCTTT,CASSSYDRGMNTEAFF
TRBJ1-2,-,-,TRBV10-3,TGTGCCATCCAGGGGAATGACTATGGCTACACCTTC,CAIQGNDYGYTF
TRBJ2-5,-,many,TRBV7-2,TGTGCCAGCAGCTCCGGGGACATCTGGTACCAAGAGACCCAGTACTTC,CASSSGDIWYQETQYF
TRBJ2-7,-,-,TRBV3-1,TGTGCCAGCAGCCACGGACCCGGGACTTCGTACTTC,CASSHGPGTSYF
TRBJ2-7,-,-,TRBV6-1,TGTGCCAGCAGACGGGTAAGCTCCTACGAGCAGTACTTC,CASRRVSSYEQYF
TRBJ2-7,-,many,TRBV12-3/TRBV12-4,TGTGCCAGCAGTCCCTTCCGGACAGCCTACGAGCAGTACTTC,CASSPFRTAYEQYF
TRBJ1-2,TRBD1,many,TRBV29-1,TGCAGCGTCGGAGAGGGACAGGACTATGGCTACACCTTC,CSVGEGQDYGYTF
TRBJ2-2,-,many,TRBV12-3/TRBV12-4,TGTGCCAGCAGGCAGGACAGCACCGGGGAGCTGTTTTTT,CASRQDSTGELFF
TRBJ1-1,-,many,TRBV6-1,TGTGCCAGCAGTCAAAGGGAGTTCACTGAAGCTTTCTTT,CASSQREFTEAFF
TRBJ1-2,-,few,TRBV5-4,TGTGCCAGCAGCCCAGGAAACTCTCGTGGCTACACCTTC,CASSPGNSRGYTF
TRBJ2-7,-,many,TRBV6-5,TGTGCCAGCAGTTATGGACGGAGCTCCTACGAGCAGTACTTC,CASSYGRSSYEQYF
TRBJ1-1,-,many,TRBV6-1,TGTGCCAGCAGCCACTACGGGGATGGGGACACTGAAGCTTTCTTT,CASSHYGDGDTEAFF
TRBJ1-6,-,many,TRBV12-3/TRBV12-4,TGTGCCAGCAGTTTAGAGACAAGTAATTCACCCCTCCACTTT,CASSLETSNSPLHF
TRBJ1-2,TRBD1,many,TRBV2,TGTGCCAGCACGCCAGGGGGGAAGGGCGGCTACACCTTC,CASTPGGKGGYTF
TRBJ1-1,-,many,TRBV5-1,TGCGCCAGCAGCTCCCCCGGGCAGGGAGGGACTGAAGCTTTCTTT,CASSSPGQGGTEAFF
TRBJ1-2,-,-,TRBV9,TGTGCCAGCAGCGAGTTACCGGGACATTCCTATGGCTACACCTTC,CASSELPGHSYGYTF
TRBJ1-1,-,many,TRBV28,TGTGCCAGCAGCCACCCTCGCAGAATGAACACTGAAGCTTTCTTT,CASSHPRRMNTEAFF
TRBJ1-3,-,-,TRBV12-3/TRBV12-4,TGTGCCAGCAGTCTCACCCCGCCCGCCATATATTTT,CASSLTPPAIYF
TRBJ1-3,-,many,TRBV30,TGTGCCTGGAGTGCTCAGTTTGGGTCTGGAAACACCATATATTTT,CAWSAQFGSGNTIYF
TRBJ1-1,-,-,TRBV6-5,TGTGCCAGCAGTTACTCAGGGATTTCGAACACTGAAGCTTTCTTT,CASSYSGISNTEAFF
TRBJ2-5,-,many,TRBV7-8,TGTGCCAGCAGCTTATCCCCCGGGCAAGAGACCCAGTACTTC,CASSLSPGQETQYF
TRBJ1-2,-,many,TRBV10-1,TGCGCCAGCAGGCATGACGACAGAAGATTGTATGGCTACACCTTC,CASRHDDRRLYGYTF
TRBJ2-2,TRBD2,-,TRBV6-1,TGTGCCAGTAGACCCCATCTGGGGGAGGGGAACACCGGGGAGCTGTTTTTT,CASRPHLGEGNTGELFF
TRBJ1-5,-,many,TRBV20-1,TGCAGTGCCTTAACTGGGGAAGGAAGCAATCAGCCCCAGCATTTT,CSALTGEGSNQPQHF
TRBJ2-7,TRBD1,-,TRBV28,TGTGCCAGCAGTTCTCACCTCACAGGGGGGTCCTACGAGCAGTACTTC,CASSSHLTGGSYEQYF